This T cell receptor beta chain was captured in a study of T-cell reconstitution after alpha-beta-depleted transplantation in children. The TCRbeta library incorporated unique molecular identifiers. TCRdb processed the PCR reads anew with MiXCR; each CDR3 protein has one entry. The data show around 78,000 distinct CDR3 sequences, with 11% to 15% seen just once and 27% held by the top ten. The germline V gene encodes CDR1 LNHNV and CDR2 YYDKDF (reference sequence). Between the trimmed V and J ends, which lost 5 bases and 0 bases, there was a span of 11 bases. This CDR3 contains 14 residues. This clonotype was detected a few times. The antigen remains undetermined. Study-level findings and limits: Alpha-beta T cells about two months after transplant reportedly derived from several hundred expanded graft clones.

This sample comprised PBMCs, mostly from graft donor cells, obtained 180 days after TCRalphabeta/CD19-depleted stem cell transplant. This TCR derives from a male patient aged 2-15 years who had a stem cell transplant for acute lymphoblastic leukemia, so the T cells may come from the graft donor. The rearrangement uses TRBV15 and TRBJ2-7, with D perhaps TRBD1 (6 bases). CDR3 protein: CATSRRTASYEQYF. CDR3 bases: TGTGCCACCAGCCGCCGGACAGCCTCCTACGAGCAGTACTTC.